What follows is one TCR beta chain and its context. In the authors' workflow: Using reference gene primer amplification, nucleated cell counts were estimated. The repertoire was sequenced with immunoSEQ multiplex PCR; TCRdb's copy has only in-frame clones and lacks some. V and J calls and clone size are those listed in that table; D and trimming were worked out from the DNA. The sample consists of 180,000 or so clones, approximately 80% of them appearing once. These data come from a study of blood T cell repertoires in COVID-19. For the study at large: The analysed material was cDNA or gDNA that came from T cells, B-cell-depleted T cells, or PBMCs.

V was shortened by 8 bases and J by 5 bases, with 10 bases between the two germline ends. This CDR3 is built from 12 residues. Germline lookup yields CDR1 LNHDA and CDR2 SQIVND (reference sequence). The clonotype originates from a woman in her forties with COVID-19, enrolled during active disease. The specimen was peripheral blood. This chain connects TRBV19 to TRBJ1-5, with D hard to call. The CDR3 DNA follows: TGTGCCAGTTCTCCCCCTCATCAGCCCCAGCATTTT. It encodes CASSPPHQPQHF.